These T cell receptor beta chains were read from a single sample in a study of T cell clonotyping in hematopoietic cell transplantation. Clones were read by immunoSEQ multiplex PCR, and TCRdb kept only the in-frame ones, dropping some. The table includes fewer than 4,500 clones, approximately 20% detected once. Sequenced material: peripheral blood mononuclear cells, taken 30 days after allogeneic stem cell transplant. These TCRs come from a male patient in his fifties who had an allogeneic stem cell transplant from a related donor, so the T cells may come from the graft donor. Some clones in this sample may be carry-over from other donors' samples. The CDR3 runs from the conserved cysteine through the conserved F or W. The order of the fields is J gene, V gene, CDR3 protein.

TRBJ2-7,TRBV4-3,CASSQVFSSYEQYF
TRBJ2-7,TRBV5-1,CASSLEGAYEQYF
TRBJ2-7,TRBV9,CASSEMGEYEQYF
TRBJ1-1,TRBV27,CASSFSGTPTEAFF
TRBJ2-3,TRBV5-6,CASSLAGGTGSGYF
TRBJ1-1,TRBV30,CAWNGQGRKAFF
TRBJ2-5,TRBV30,CAIAGGLQETQYF
TRBJ1-4,TRBV30,CAWSVERGNEKLFF
TRBJ1-2,TRBV28,CASSLQGDGYTF
TRBJ2-1,TRBV9,CASSVGGLAGGNEQFF
TRBJ2-5,TRBV30,CAWSAGLGTQYF
TRBJ2-7,TRBV29-1,CSVEAIPGSYEQYF
TRBJ2-5,TRBV4-1,CASSQESLAGEETQYF
.,TRBV5-6,CASSGGGTYEQYF
TRBJ1-2,TRBV27,CASSPGGGRGYTF
TRBJ1-1,TRBV6-5,CASSYSGGNGPEAFF
TRBJ2-5,TRBV30,CAWTSGRRETQYF
TRBJ1-5,TRBV4-1,CASSQGNNQPQHF
TRBJ2-7,TRBV7-2,CASSQDRYEQYF
TRBJ2-5,TRBV30,CAWSRGTGSGETQYF
TRBJ2-5,TRBV5-6,CATSTSLETQYF
TRBJ2-6,TRBV4-3,CASSLYAQGTGANVLTF
TRBJ2-3,TRBV25-1,CASSEFDTQYF
TRBJ1-4,TRBV30,CAWTRGDEKLFF
TRBJ1-6,TRBV6-5,CASSAVQGAHSPLHF
TRBJ2-7,TRBV30,CAWRTGVNYEQYF
TRBJ2-2,TRBV9,CASSVGQGNTGELFF
TRBJ1-2,TRBV29-1,CSANLQGLRGYTF
TRBJ2-5,TRBV19,CAVGGETQYF
TRBJ2-2,TRBV30,CAWRDTRLAVANTGELFF
TRBJ1-4,TRBV5-1,CASSLELAGYEKLFF
TRBJ1-2,TRBV30,CAWSSRGTMGGYTF
TRBJ2-3,TRBV5-6,CANSQGSPDTQYF
TRBJ2-7,TRBV6-5,CASRPTWGPRYEQYF
TRBJ2-1,TRBV29-1,CSVGRDPNYNEQFF
TRBJ1-5,TRBV30,CAWSIGTFNQPQHF
TRBJ1-2,TRBV25-1,CASSEGEGGYTF
TRBJ2-7,TRBV2,CASQGTGVDEQYF
TRBJ1-2,TRBV30,CAWVLDRGVRGYTF
TRBJ2-2,TRBV30,CAWSGSETRELFF
TRBJ1-2,TRBV30,CAWSVRFTDYGYTF
TRBJ1-1,TRBV30,CAWSLSPNTEAFF
TRBJ1-2,TRBV30,CAWSRGGGYTF
TRBJ2-5,TRBV25-1,CASSGRGPGVETQYF
TRBJ2-5,TRBV29-1,CSVTTGGEETQYF
TRBJ1-6,TRBV30,CAWSDRQEYSPLHF
TRBJ2-1,TRBV4-2,CATGLDGGPNEQFF
TRBJ1-4,TRBV27,CASSPFGGYWELFF